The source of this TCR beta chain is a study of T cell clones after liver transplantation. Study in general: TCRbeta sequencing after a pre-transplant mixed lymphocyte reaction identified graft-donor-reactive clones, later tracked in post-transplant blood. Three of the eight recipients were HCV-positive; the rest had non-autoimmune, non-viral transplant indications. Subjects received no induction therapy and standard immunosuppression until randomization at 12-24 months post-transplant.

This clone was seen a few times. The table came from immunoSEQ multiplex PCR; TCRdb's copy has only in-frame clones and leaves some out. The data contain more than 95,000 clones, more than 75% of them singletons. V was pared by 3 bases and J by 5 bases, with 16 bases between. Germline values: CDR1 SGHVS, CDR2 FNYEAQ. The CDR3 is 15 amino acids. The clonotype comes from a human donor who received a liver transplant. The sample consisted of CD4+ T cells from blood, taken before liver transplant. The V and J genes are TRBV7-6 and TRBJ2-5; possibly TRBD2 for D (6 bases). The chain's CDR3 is CASSFGGATGETQYF. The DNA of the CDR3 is TGTGCCAGCAGCTTCGGAGGGGCGACGGGGGAGACCCAGTACTTC.